Given below is one T cell receptor beta chain in context. Each CDR3 protein gets one entry after TCRdb re-called the RT-PCR reads with MiXCR. The table includes hundreds of thousands of distinct CDR3 sequences, less than 30% detected once. The sample comes from a study of response to subunit inactivated influenza vaccine. Trimming cost V 5 bases and J 2 bases, with 28 bases left between them. Germline loops: CDR1 MDHEN, CDR2 SYDVKM. This CDR3 spans 19 amino acids. The source is a man between 50 and 59 years old who received an inactivated influenza vaccine. The sequences come from CD4+ T cells sorted from PBMCs, collected roughly 5 days after vaccination. The gene calls are TRBV28 and TRBJ2-7; D gene ambiguous. CDR3 DNA: TGTGCCAGCAGTCCCCGGGCCCAAAAGTGGCTAAAACATGCCTACGAGCAGTACTTC. Encoded protein: CASSPRAQKWLKHAYEQYF. Drawing the rest from reference TRBV28 and TRBJ2-7, the complete variable domain is DVKVTQSSRYLVKRTGEKVFLECVQDMDHENMFWYRQDPGLGLRLIYFSYDVKMKEKGDIPEGYSVSREKKERFSLILESASTNQTSMYLCASSPRAQKWLKHAYEQYFGPGTRLTVT.